The 22 T cell receptor beta chains in this list originate from one sample, sequenced in a study of post-analysis software for immune sequencing data. Carried by the TCR beta cDNA libraries were unique molecular identifiers. MiXCR was run by TCRdb on the PCR reads, yielding one entry per CDR3 protein. The sample yields about 770,000 distinct CDR3 sequences, around 46% seen once. These receptors are not linked to any known antigen. Findings of the study overall: A handful of TRBV segments occurring more often in patients than controls included TRBV5-6, TRBV5-1 and TRBV20-1.

The source material was blood. The receptors stem from a girl aged 10 to 17 with multiple sclerosis.

This chain links TRBV20-1 with TRBJ1-5; no clear D gene. Trimming took 1 base from V and 5 from J, leaving 12 bases between them. The CDR3 spans 14 residues. Germline CDR1 is DFQATT and CDR2 is SNEGSKA (reference sequence). The CDR3 protein is CSARGPGRDQPQHF. As DNA, the CDR3 is TGCAGTGCTAGAGGCCCAGGCCGAGATCAGCCCCAGCATTTT.

The chain carries TRBV11-2 and TRBJ2-5; TRBD1 might be the D (6 bases). Germline V gives CDR1 SGHAT, CDR2 FQNNGV. Trimming removed 2 bases at V and 5 bases at J, with 12 bases between. This CDR3 has 14 residues. Here the CDR3 DNA reads TGTGCCAGCAGCTTACCACAGGGCGTGGAGACCCAGTACTTC. Translation gives CASSLPQGVETQYF.

The chain employs TRBV12-3 or TRBV12-4 and TRBJ1-1, with D possibly matching TRBD1 (6 bases). This CDR3 has 14 amino acids. V was pared by 1 base and J by 5 bases, with 11 bases between. The CDR3 here is CASSLGGGMTEAFF. The DNA for the CDR3 is TGTGCCAGCAGTTTAGGGGGGGGCATGACTGAAGCTTTCTTT.

This clonotype was observed a few times. The V and J genes are TRBV9 and TRBJ2-5; perhaps TRBD2 as D (6 bases). CDR1 SGDLS and CDR2 YYNGEE come from the germline V gene. The CDR3 spans 15 residues. Trimming removed 0 bases from V and 2 bases from J, with 11 bases in between. The CDR3 protein is CASSVGVGGQETQYF. The DNA of the CDR3 is TGTGCCAGCAGCGTAGGGGTGGGGGGACAAGAGACCCAGTACTTC.

As for this clonotype: The junction and the germline gene differ at one end; a read error may be behind it. The chain employs TRBV10-3 and TRBJ2-1, with D perhaps TRBD2 (6 bases). This CDR3 comprises 14 residues. Germline loops: CDR1 ENHRY, CDR2 SYGVKD. CDR3 coding DNA: TGTGCCATCAGGGAGTCGGGGAGGATGGATGAGCAGTTCTTC. Its protein is CAIRESGRMDEQFF.

V is TRBV29-1 and J is TRBJ2-3; D is unclear. This CDR3 has 13 amino acids. V lost 4 bases to trimming and J lost 9 bases, with 17 bases between them. The germline gives CDR1 SQVTM, CDR2 ANQGSEA. In DNA form, the CDR3 reads TGCAGCGTTGGGTCTGACCGACGGGCGACGCAGTATTTT. It yields the protein CSVGSDRRATQYF.

In nucleotides, the CDR3 is TGCAGTGCCCATATAAGGCGACAAGAGACCCAGTACTTC. Amino acids: CSAHIRRQETQYF. V gene TRBV20-1 combines with J gene TRBJ2-5; D gene ambiguous. There are 13 residues in the CDR3. Germline CDR1 DFQATT, CDR2 SNEGSKA (reference sequence). Trimming took off 6 bases at V and 2 bases at J, with 13 bases between the two ends.

V and J are TRBV5-6 and TRBJ2-7; possible D gene TRBD2, 5 bases. Trimming pared 4 bases from V and 2 bases from J, leaving 13 bases between. The CDR3 runs to 14 residues. CDR1 and CDR2 (germline): SGHDT, YYEEEE. This chain's CDR3 is CASSPEDFPYEQYF. The CDR3, as DNA: TGTGCCAGCAGCCCAGAGGACTTTCCCTACGAGCAGTACTTC.

This clonotype showed up just a few times. The chain has TRBV14 and TRBJ2-7, with TRBD2 identical over 7 bases. V trimming: 4 bases; J trimming: 4 bases; junction bases outside the gene matches: 13. CDR3 length: 16 residues. Germline V gene lookup returns CDR1 SGHDN and CDR2 FVKESK. CDR3 in DNA: TGTGCCAGCAGCCTAGGACTAGGTGGCCTGTTGTACGAGCAGTACTTC. This sequence encodes CASSLGLGGLLYEQYF. The full variable domain, its missing parts supplied by reference TRBV14 and TRBJ2-7, is EAGVTQFPSHSVIEKGQTVTLRCDPISGHDNLYWYRRVMGKEIKFLLHFVKESKQDESGMPNNRFLAERTGGTYSTLKVQPAELEDSGVYFCASSLGLGGLLYEQYFGPGTRLTVT.

The chain recombines TRBV6-5 with TRBJ2-1; TRBD2 agrees at 8 bases. The CDR3 consists of 18 residues. The V gene's germline CDR1 is MNHEY and CDR2 SVGAGI. Trimming took 4 bases from V and 7 from J; bases not matched to a gene: 18. The CDR3 DNA follows: TGTGCCAGCAGTTGGACCTACCAAGCGGGAGCTCCACTAAATGAGCAGTTCTTC. Its protein is CASSWTYQAGAPLNEQFF.

This rearrangement joins TRBV27 to TRBJ2-5; 9 nucleotides line up with TRBD2. Trimming took 8 bases from V and 5 from J; bases not matched to a gene: 12. The CDR3 runs to 15 residues. The germline gives CDR1 MNHEY, CDR2 SMNVEV (reference sequence). The CDR3 nucleotides read TGTGCCAGCTCTTCAAGGGCTAGCGGGACGGAGACCCAGTACTTC. Amino acids: CASSSRASGTETQYF.

For the CDR3, the DNA is TGTACCAGCAGCTTAGCGATAGCGGGAAGCACAGATACGCAGTATTTT. This sequence encodes CTSSLAIAGSTDTQYF. The V and J genes are TRBV7-2 and TRBJ2-3; 8 bases are a match to TRBD2. Looked up from germline, CDR1 is SGHTA and CDR2 is FQGNSA. V was pared by 0 bases and J by 0 bases, with 2 bases of the junction left unmatched. This CDR3 is 16 amino acids long.

V gene TRBV12-3 or TRBV12-4 combines with J gene TRBJ2-3; TRBD2 matches 8 bases. V trimming: 6 bases; J trimming: 6 bases; junction bases outside the gene matches: 8. The CDR3 runs 14 residues. The DNA for the CDR3 is TGTGCCAGCAGCCTCGCCGGGAGGGCGGATACGCAGTATTTT. It yields the protein CASSLAGRADTQYF.

A few counts support this clonotype. The chain employs TRBV12-3 or TRBV12-4 and TRBJ2-2; D is perhaps TRBD1 (5 bases). The CDR3 is 16 amino acids. V lost 8 bases and J 1 base, leaving 17 bases between the germline ends. The CDR3 region has the DNA TGTGCCAGCGTCCCGCGGACAAAGGAGAACACCGGGGAGCTGTTTTTT. This sequence encodes CASVPRTKENTGELFF.

On this clonotype: One junction end does not reproduce the germline sequence, and a read error may be involved. This chain links TRBV7-2 with TRBJ2-4, with TRBD1 matching over 10 bases. TRBJ2-5 explains the end of the DNA better; the J call may be wrong. Germline CDR1 SGHTA, CDR2 FQGNSA. CDR3 length: 15 amino acids. The CDR3 spells CVSSLDRGLKETQYF. CDR3 coding DNA: TGTGTCAGCAGCTTAGACAGGGGGCTTAAGGAGACCCAGTACTTC.

This clonotype has just a few counts. V usage is TRBV7-8 and J usage is TRBJ2-7; no clear D gene. CDR3 length: 14 amino acids. Germline V CDR1 and CDR2: SGHVS, FQNEAQ. V was clipped by 5 bases and J by 4 bases, with 15 bases between them. The DNA of the CDR3 is TGTGCCAGCAGCCCGTGGGCCGAGGTATACGAGCAGTACTTC. Encoded protein: CASSPWAEVYEQYF.

V and J are TRBV7-3 and TRBJ2-2; D perhaps matches TRBD1 (6 bases). This CDR3 has 16 amino acids. With 4 bases removed from V and 4 bases from J, the gap between germline ends came to 16 bases. Germline V lookup: CDR1 SGHTA, CDR2 FQGTGA. Here the CDR3 reads CASSSGPDSTTGELFF. CDR3 DNA sequence: TGTGCCAGCAGCTCAGGGCCGGACAGCACCACCGGGGAGCTGTTTTTT.

This clonotype was seen just once. One end of the junction fails to match germline, which may point to a read error. The chain has TRBV4-2 and TRBJ2-7, with 7 bases that match TRBD1. CDR1 and CDR2 from the germline V gene are LGHNA and YNFKEQ. This CDR3 has 17 residues. The CDR3 DNA follows: TGTGTCAGCAGCCAAGAACTAGGCGGGCAGGGGGTTTACGAGCAGTACTTC. It is translated as CVSSQELGGQGVYEQYF.

This clonotype was counted once. The V gene is TRBV3-1, the J gene TRBJ2-7; D is perhaps TRBD2 (6 bases). Trimming left V 2 bases short and J 2 bases short, with 13 bases between. This CDR3 has 15 residues. CDR1 and CDR2 from the germline V gene are LGHDT and YNNKEL (reference sequence). CDR3 protein: CASSQCQSGAYEQYF. The CDR3 DNA reads TGTGCCAGCAGCCAATGCCAGTCGGGAGCCTACGAGCAGTACTTC.

The V call is TRBV29-1, the J call TRBJ2-1; 9 bases align to TRBD2. After removal of 3 bases from V and 6 bases from J, the junction contained 6 bases not matched to a gene. The length of the CDR3 is 14 residues. Germline CDR1 and CDR2: SQVTM and ANQGSEA. CDR3 in DNA: TGCAGCGTTGATCTTAGCGGGAGTAGCAATGAGCAGTTCTTC. Its translation: CSVDLSGSSNEQFF.

The chain uses TRBV5-1 and TRBJ2-2, with 10 bases identical to TRBD1. The CDR3 totals 15 residues. Trimming removed 0 bases from V and 6 bases from J; junction bases left unmatched: 2. CDR1 and CDR2 from the germline V gene are SGHRS and YFSETQ. CDR3 in amino acids: CASSLGDRGPGELFF. CDR3 bases: TGCGCCAGCAGCTTGGGGGACAGGGGTCCCGGGGAGCTGTTTTTT.

This clonotype was found a few times. This rearrangement joins TRBV20-1 to TRBJ2-7; D is tentatively TRBD1 or TRBD2 (5 bases each). Germline CDR1 DFQATT, CDR2 SNEGSKA (reference sequence). This CDR3 region has 15 residues. V was pared by 0 bases and J by 3 bases, with 15 bases between. CDR3 bases: TGCAGTGCTAGAGATCTCCGGGGCGGTATCTACGAGCAGTACTTC. It translates to CSARDLRGGIYEQYF.